The rows below give T cell receptor beta chains drawn from one sample of a study of shared clonotypes between healthy human individuals. The data were produced by immunoSEQ multiplex PCR, yet TCRdb's version contains in-frame clones alone and is incomplete. The sample contains about 2.1 million clones, just under 95% of which appear only once. Sequencing input: naive CD8+ T cells from PBMCs. The receptors originated from a man between 18 and 29 years old in good health. Some clones in this sample may be carry-over from other donors' samples. CDR3s include the opening cysteine and the closing phenylalanine or tryptophan. The D gene is left open where the match is weak. Expanded clones get a size class; other rows say once, few or many, or leave the size out.

v_call,d_call,j_call,clone_size,cdr3_nt,cdr3_aa
TRBV27,-,TRBJ2-5,-,TGTGCCAGCAGTTTATGGCCCCCGGGAGTGGAGACCCAGTACTTC,CASSLWPPGVETQYF
TRBV7-6,-,TRBJ2-3,-,TGTGCCAGCAGCTTACCCCTAGATACGCAGTATTTT,CASSLPLDTQYF
TRBV28,TRBD1,TRBJ2-7,-,TGTGCCAGCAGTTTTTATGGGACAGGGATATACGAGCAGTACTTC,CASSFYGTGIYEQYF
TRBV5-4,-,TRBJ1-6,-,TGTGCCAGCAGCTTGGCGACAGCTTATAATTCACCCCTCCACTTT,CASSLATAYNSPLHF
TRBV4-1,TRBD2,TRBJ2-7,once,TGCGCCAGCAGCCAAGATATATGGGGAGGGGACGAGCAGTACTTC,CASSQDIWGGDEQYF
TRBV27,TRBD2,TRBJ2-7,-,TGTGCCAGCACTTCCAGCGGGACCCCCTACGAGCAGTACTTC,CASTSSGTPYEQYF
TRBV27,-,TRBJ2-7,-,TGTGCCAGCGCCCTCCAGGCTTCCTACGAGCAGTACTTC,CASALQASYEQYF
TRBV25-1,-,TRBJ2-2,-,TGTGCCAGCAGTGGGGGAATAGCGGCGAACACCGGGGAGCTGTTTTTT,CASSGGIAANTGELFF
TRBV11-2,-,TRBJ2-6,-,TGTGCCAGCAGCTTAGCCGTGTCTGGGGCCAACGTCCTGACTTTC,CASSLAVSGANVLTF
TRBV7-9,-,TRBJ2-3,-,TGTGCCAGCAGCTTAGCGCCCCCTTCGGATACGCAGTATTTT,CASSLAPPSDTQYF
TRBV9,-,TRBJ1-4,-,TGTGCCAGCAGCGTATGGGGGGCTGATGAAAAACTGTTTTTT,CASSVWGADEKLFF